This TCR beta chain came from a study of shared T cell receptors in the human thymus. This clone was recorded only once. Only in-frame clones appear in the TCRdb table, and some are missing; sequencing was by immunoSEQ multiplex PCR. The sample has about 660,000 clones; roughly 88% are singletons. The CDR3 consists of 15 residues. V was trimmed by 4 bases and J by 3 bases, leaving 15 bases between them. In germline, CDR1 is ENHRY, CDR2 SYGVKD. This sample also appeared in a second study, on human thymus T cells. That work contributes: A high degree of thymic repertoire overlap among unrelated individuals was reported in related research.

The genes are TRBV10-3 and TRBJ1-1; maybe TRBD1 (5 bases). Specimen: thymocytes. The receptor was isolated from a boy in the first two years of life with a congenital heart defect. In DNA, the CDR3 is TGTGCCATCAGTGGTAACAGGTTGTGGGACACTGAAGCTTTCTTT. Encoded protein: CAISGNRLWDTEAFF.